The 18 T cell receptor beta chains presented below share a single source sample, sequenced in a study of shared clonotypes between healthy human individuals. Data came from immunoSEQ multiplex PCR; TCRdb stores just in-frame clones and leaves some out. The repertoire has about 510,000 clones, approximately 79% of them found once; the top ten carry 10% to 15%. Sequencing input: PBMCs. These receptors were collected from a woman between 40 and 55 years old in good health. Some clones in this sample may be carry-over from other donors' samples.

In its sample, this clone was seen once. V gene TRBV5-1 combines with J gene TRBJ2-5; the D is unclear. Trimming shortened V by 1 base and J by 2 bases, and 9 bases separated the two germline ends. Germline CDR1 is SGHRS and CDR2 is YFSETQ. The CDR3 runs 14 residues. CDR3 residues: CASSLFLGQETQYF. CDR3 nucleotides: TGCGCCAGCAGCTTGTTTCTGGGACAAGAGACCCAGTACTTC. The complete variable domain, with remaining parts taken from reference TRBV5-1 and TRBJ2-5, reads KAGVTQTPRYLIKTRGQQVTLSCSPISGHRSVSWYQQTPGQGLQFLFEYFSETQRNKGNFPGRFSGRQFSNSRSEMNVSTLELGDSALYLCASSLFLGQETQYFGPGTRLLVL.

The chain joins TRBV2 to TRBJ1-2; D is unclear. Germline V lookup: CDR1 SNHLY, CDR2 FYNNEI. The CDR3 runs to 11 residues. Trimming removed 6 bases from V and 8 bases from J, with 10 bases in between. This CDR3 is CASSLTLGYTF. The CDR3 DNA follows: TGTGCCAGCAGCCTGACATTAGGCTACACCTTC. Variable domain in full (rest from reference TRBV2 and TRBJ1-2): EPEVTQTPSHQVTQMGQEVILRCVPISNHLYFYWYRQILGQKVEFLVSFYNNEISEKSEIFDDQFSVERPDGSNFTLKIRSTKLEDSAMYFCASSLTLGYTFGSGTRLTVV.

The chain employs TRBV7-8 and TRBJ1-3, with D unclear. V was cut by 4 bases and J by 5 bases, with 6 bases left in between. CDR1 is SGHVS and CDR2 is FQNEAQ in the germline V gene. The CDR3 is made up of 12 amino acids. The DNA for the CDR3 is TGTGCCAGCAGCTCAAGTAGAAACACCATATATTTT. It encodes CASSSSRNTIYF. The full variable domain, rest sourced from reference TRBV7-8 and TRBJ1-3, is GAGVSQSPRYKVAKRGQDVALRCDPISGHVSLFWYQQALGQGPEFLTYFQNEAQLDKSGLPSDRFFAERPEGSVSTLKIQRTQQEDSAVYLCASSSSRNTIYFGEGSWLTVV.

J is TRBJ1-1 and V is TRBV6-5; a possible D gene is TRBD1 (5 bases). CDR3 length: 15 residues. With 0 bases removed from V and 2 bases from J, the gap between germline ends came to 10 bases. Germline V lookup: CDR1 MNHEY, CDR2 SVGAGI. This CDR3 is CASSYSEGFNTEAFF. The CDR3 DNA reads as TGTGCCAGCAGTTACTCGGAGGGGTTTAACACTGAAGCTTTCTTT.

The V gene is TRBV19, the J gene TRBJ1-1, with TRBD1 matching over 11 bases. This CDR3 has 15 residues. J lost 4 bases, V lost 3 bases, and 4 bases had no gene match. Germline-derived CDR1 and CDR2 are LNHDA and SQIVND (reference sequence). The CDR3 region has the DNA TGTGCCAGTAGTATTAGAGGACAGGGGGCCACTGAAGCTTTCTTT. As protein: CASSIRGQGATEAFF.

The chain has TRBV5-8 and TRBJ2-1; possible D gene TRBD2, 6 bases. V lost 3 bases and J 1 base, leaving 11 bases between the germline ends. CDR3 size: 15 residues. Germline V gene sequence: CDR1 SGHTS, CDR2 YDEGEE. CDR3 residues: CASSWGDLSYNEQFF. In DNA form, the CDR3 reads TGTGCCAGCAGCTGGGGGGACTTATCCTACAATGAGCAGTTCTTC.

The CDR3 loop reads CASSAQGAQGTGELFF. The DNA of the CDR3 is TGTGCCAGCAGTGCCCAGGGGGCCCAAGGCACCGGGGAGCTGTTTTTT. This chain joins TRBV2 and TRBJ2-2; 8 bases fit TRBD1. This CDR3 has 16 amino acids. Germline loops: CDR1 SNHLY, CDR2 FYNNEI. J gave up 4 bases and V 4 bases, and 8 bases lay outside the gene matches.

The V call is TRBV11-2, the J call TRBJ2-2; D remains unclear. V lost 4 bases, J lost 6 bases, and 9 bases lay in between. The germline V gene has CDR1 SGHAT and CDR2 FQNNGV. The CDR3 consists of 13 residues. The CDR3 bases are TGTGCCAGCAGCTCTTATTCCGCCGGGGAGCTGTTTTTT. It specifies CASSSYSAGELFF.

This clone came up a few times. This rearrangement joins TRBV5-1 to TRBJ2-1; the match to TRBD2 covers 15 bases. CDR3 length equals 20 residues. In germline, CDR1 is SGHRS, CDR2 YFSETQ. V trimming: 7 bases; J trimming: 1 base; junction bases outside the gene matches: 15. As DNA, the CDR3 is TGCGCCAGCTCTTACCTCGGACTAGCGGGAGGGGGAGTGTCCTACAATGAGCAGTTCTTC. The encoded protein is CASSYLGLAGGGVSYNEQFF.

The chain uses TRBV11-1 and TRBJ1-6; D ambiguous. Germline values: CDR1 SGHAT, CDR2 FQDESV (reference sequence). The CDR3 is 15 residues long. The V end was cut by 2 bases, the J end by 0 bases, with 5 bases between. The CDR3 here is CASSLRGSYNSPLHF. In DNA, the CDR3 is TGTGCCAGCAGCTTACGGGGCTCCTATAATTCACCCCTCCACTTT.

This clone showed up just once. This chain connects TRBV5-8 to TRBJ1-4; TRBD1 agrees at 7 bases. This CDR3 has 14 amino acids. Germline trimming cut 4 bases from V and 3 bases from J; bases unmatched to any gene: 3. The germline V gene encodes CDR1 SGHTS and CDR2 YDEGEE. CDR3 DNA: TGTGCCAGCAGCATGGGACAGCCTAATGAAAAACTGTTTTTT. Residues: CASSMGQPNEKLFF.

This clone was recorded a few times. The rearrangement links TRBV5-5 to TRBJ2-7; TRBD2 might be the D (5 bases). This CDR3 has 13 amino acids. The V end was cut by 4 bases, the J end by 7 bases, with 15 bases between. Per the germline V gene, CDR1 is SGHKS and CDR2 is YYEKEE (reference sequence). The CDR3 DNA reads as TGTGCCAGCAGCGAACTAGGTTCGGGAGAGCAGTACTTC. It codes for CASSELGSGEQYF.

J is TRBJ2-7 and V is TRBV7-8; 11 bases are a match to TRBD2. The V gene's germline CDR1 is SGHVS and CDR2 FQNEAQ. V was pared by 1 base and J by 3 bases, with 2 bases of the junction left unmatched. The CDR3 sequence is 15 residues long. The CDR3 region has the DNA TGTGCCAGCAGCTTAGTCCTAGCGGGGGGCTACGAGCAGTACTTC. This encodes CASSLVLAGGYEQYF.

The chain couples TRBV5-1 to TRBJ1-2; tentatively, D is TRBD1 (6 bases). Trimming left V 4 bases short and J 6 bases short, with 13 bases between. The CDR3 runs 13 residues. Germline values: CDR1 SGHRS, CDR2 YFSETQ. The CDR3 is CASSTAGADGYTF. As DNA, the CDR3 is TGCGCCAGCAGCACAGCAGGGGCTGATGGCTACACCTTC.

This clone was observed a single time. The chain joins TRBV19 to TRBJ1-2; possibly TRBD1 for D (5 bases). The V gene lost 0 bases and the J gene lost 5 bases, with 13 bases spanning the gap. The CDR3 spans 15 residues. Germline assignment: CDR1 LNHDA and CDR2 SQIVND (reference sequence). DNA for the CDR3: TGTGCCAGTAGTATAGATGCGACAGACGGGTATGGCTACACCTTC. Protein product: CASSIDATDGYGYTF.

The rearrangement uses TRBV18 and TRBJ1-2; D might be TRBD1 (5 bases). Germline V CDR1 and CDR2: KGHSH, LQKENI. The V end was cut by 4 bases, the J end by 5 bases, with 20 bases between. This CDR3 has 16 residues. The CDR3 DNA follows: TGTGCCAGCTCACGATCCGTCGTTGCGGAGGGGTATGGCTACACCTTC. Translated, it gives CASSRSVVAEGYGYTF.

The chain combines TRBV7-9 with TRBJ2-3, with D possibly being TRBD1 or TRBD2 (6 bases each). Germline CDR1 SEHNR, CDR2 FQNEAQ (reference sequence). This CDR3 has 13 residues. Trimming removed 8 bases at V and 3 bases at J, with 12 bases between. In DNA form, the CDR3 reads TGTGCCAGCGCCCGGGGGCGGACAGATACGCAGTATTTT. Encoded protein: CASARGRTDTQYF.

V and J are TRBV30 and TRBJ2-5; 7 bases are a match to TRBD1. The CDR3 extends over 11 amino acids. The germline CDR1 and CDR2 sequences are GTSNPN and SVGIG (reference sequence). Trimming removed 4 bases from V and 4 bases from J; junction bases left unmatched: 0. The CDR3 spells CAWTGGETQYF. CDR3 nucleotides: TGTGCCTGGACAGGGGGAGAGACCCAGTACTTC.